The rows below give T cell receptor beta chains drawn from one sample of a study of T-cell reconstitution after alpha-beta-depleted transplantation in children. One entry per CDR3 protein results from TCRdb running MiXCR on the PCR reads. Among some 100,000 distinct CDR3 sequences listed, 15% to 19% were seen once. Specimen: PBMCs, mostly from graft donor cells, collected 180 days after TCRalphabeta/CD19-depleted stem cell transplant. These receptors were obtained from a male patient under 10 years old who had a stem cell transplant for acute lymphoblastic leukemia, so the T cells may come from the graft donor. Both conserved end residues are part of each CDR3. The D gene is left open where the match is weak. Some rows mark clone size as missing; the rest say once, few, many or name a class of expanded clone.

CDR3aa: CASSPGTSAYQETQYF; CDR3nt: TGTGCCAGCAGTCCCGGGACTAGCGCGTACCAAGAGACCCAGTACTTC; d_gene: TRBD2; j_gene: TRBJ2-5; abundance: once; v_gene: TRBV6-2/TRBV6-3; len: 16
CDR3aa: CSAPGNSLAKNIQYF; CDR3nt: TGCAGTGCCCCCGGTAATTCACTGGCCAAAAACATTCAGTACTTC; d_gene: .; j_gene: TRBJ2-4; abundance: few; v_gene: TRBV20-1; len: 15
CDR3aa: CASSEYTGTDTGELFF; CDR3nt: TGTGCCAGCAGTGAATATACAGGGACGGACACCGGGGAGCTGTTTTTT; d_gene: .; j_gene: TRBJ2-2; abundance: .; v_gene: TRBV25-1; len: 16
CDR3aa: CSALAEEQFF; CDR3nt: TGCAGCGCCCTAGCGGAAGAGCAGTTCTTC; d_gene: TRBD2; j_gene: TRBJ2-1; abundance: few; v_gene: TRBV29-1; len: 10
CDR3aa: CSAPRTGDEANVLTF; CDR3nt: TGCAGTGCTCCTCGGACAGGGGATGAGGCCAACGTCCTGACTTTC; d_gene: TRBD1; j_gene: TRBJ2-6; abundance: few; v_gene: TRBV20-1; len: 15
CDR3aa: CASSLRLGQNTEAFF; CDR3nt: TGTGCCAGCAGCCTCCGGCTAGGACAGAACACTGAAGCTTTCTTT; d_gene: .; j_gene: TRBJ1-1; abundance: few; v_gene: TRBV3-1; len: 15
CDR3aa: CATSRGDRNTEAFF; CDR3nt: TGTGCCACCAGCAGAGGGGACAGGAACACTGAAGCTTTCTTT; d_gene: TRBD1; j_gene: TRBJ1-1; abundance: .; v_gene: TRBV15; len: 14
CDR3aa: CSANPGQGANYGYTF; CDR3nt: TGCAGTGCGAACCCGGGACAGGGAGCTAACTATGGCTACACCTTC; d_gene: TRBD1; j_gene: TRBJ1-2; abundance: few; v_gene: TRBV20-1; len: 15
CDR3aa: CASSTSGRSWFTDTQYF; CDR3nt: TGTGCCAGCAGTACCTCCGGGAGGTCCTGGTTCACAGATACGCAGTATTTT; d_gene: TRBD2; j_gene: TRBJ2-3; abundance: many; v_gene: TRBV27; len: 17
CDR3aa: CASSPRAGTSGGPRWQYF; CDR3nt: TGTGCCAGCAGCCCCAGGGCCGGGACTAGCGGGGGCCCTAGGTGGCAGTATTTT; d_gene: TRBD2; j_gene: TRBJ2-3; abundance: .; v_gene: TRBV11-1; len: 18
CDR3aa: CSARAEAPKYGYTF; CDR3nt: TGCAGTGCTAGAGCGGAGGCCCCGAAGTATGGCTACACCTTC; d_gene: .; j_gene: TRBJ1-2; abundance: few; v_gene: TRBV20-1; len: 14
CDR3aa: CATFSGWGTEAFF; CDR3nt: TGTGCCACGTTCTCAGGGTGGGGAACTGAAGCTTTCTTT; d_gene: .; j_gene: TRBJ1-1; abundance: few; v_gene: TRBV19; len: 13
CDR3aa: CASVLKGALSYEQYF; CDR3nt: TGTGCCAGCGTCCTGAAGGGGGCTCTTTCCTACGAGCAGTACTTC; d_gene: TRBD1; j_gene: TRBJ2-7; abundance: .; v_gene: TRBV7-9; len: 15
CDR3aa: CASSVSTGRGNQPQHF; CDR3nt: TGTGCCAGCAGCGTATCGACAGGGAGGGGGAATCAGCCCCAGCATTTT; d_gene: TRBD1; j_gene: TRBJ1-5; abundance: few; v_gene: TRBV7-9; len: 16
CDR3aa: CASSLSRVSRYEQYF; CDR3nt: TGTGCCAGCAGTTTAAGCAGGGTATCGCGCTACGAGCAGTACTTC; d_gene: .; j_gene: TRBJ2-7; abundance: .; v_gene: TRBV12-3/TRBV12-4; len: 15
CDR3aa: CASSLGAWLEKLFF; CDR3nt: TGTGCCAGCAGCCTTGGAGCCTGGCTTGAAAAACTGTTTTTT; d_gene: .; j_gene: TRBJ1-4; abundance: many; v_gene: TRBV7-9; len: 14
CDR3aa: CASSSDGSRELFF; CDR3nt: TGTGCCAGCAGCTCCGACGGTTCCCGGGAGCTGTTTTTT; d_gene: .; j_gene: TRBJ2-2; abundance: few; v_gene: TRBV11-3; len: 13
CDR3aa: CASNTGVPDNQPQHF; CDR3nt: TGTGCCAGCAACACAGGCGTGCCAGACAATCAGCCCCAGCATTTT; d_gene: .; j_gene: TRBJ1-5; abundance: .; v_gene: TRBV12-3/TRBV12-4; len: 15
CDR3aa: CASSLRDGGSNSPLHF; CDR3nt: TGCGCCAGCAGCCTCAGGGACGGGGGAAGTAATTCACCCCTCCACTTT; d_gene: .; j_gene: TRBJ1-6; abundance: few; v_gene: TRBV5-1; len: 16
CDR3aa: CASRPDRVDYGYTF; CDR3nt: TGTGCCAGCAGGCCGGACAGGGTGGACTATGGCTACACCTTC; d_gene: TRBD1; j_gene: TRBJ1-2; abundance: .; v_gene: TRBV6-2/TRBV6-3; len: 14
CDR3aa: CASSLEGLQRGRFYEQYF; CDR3nt: TGTGCCAGCAGCTTGGAAGGTCTTCAGCGGGGCAGATTCTACGAGCAGTACTTC; d_gene: TRBD2; j_gene: TRBJ2-7; abundance: .; v_gene: TRBV5-6; len: 18
CDR3aa: CASSLGGEDFF; CDR3nt: TGTGCCAGCAGCTTAGGGGGGGAGGATTTCTTT; d_gene: .; j_gene: TRBJ1-1; abundance: .; v_gene: TRBV7-9; len: 11
CDR3aa: CASSYDIQGATNEKLFF; CDR3nt: TGTGCCAGCAGTTATGATATCCAGGGAGCAACTAATGAAAAACTGTTTTTT; d_gene: .; j_gene: TRBJ1-4; abundance: .; v_gene: TRBV6-5; len: 17
CDR3aa: CSARPPGFNSPLHF; CDR3nt: TGCAGTGCTAGACCCCCAGGCTTCAATTCACCCCTCCACTTT; d_gene: .; j_gene: TRBJ1-6; abundance: .; v_gene: TRBV20-1; len: 14
CDR3aa: CASSPGQNNEKLFF; CDR3nt: TGCGCCAGCAGCCCGGGACAGAATAATGAAAAACTGTTTTTT; d_gene: TRBD1; j_gene: TRBJ1-4; abundance: few; v_gene: TRBV5-1; len: 14
CDR3aa: CASSYPTVGAEETQYF; CDR3nt: TGTGCCAGCAGTTACCCGACAGTGGGGGCAGAGGAGACCCAGTACTTC; d_gene: .; j_gene: TRBJ2-5; abundance: .; v_gene: TRBV6-2/TRBV6-3; len: 16
CDR3aa: CASSLAVGSGANVLTF; CDR3nt: TGCGCCAGCAGCTTGGCGGTGGGCTCTGGGGCCAACGTCCTGACTTTC; d_gene: .; j_gene: TRBJ2-6; abundance: many; v_gene: TRBV5-1; len: 16
CDR3aa: CASSGDRVQPQHF; CDR3nt: TGTGCCAGCAGTGGGGACAGGGTACAGCCCCAGCATTTT; d_gene: TRBD1; j_gene: TRBJ1-5; abundance: few; v_gene: TRBV6-1; len: 13
CDR3aa: CATSNNRAYDQPQHF; CDR3nt: TGTGCCACCAGCAATAACAGGGCCTATGATCAGCCCCAGCATTTT; d_gene: .; j_gene: TRBJ1-5; abundance: once; v_gene: TRBV15; len: 15
CDR3aa: CASSQDPAGTKETQYF; CDR3nt: TGTGCCAGCAGCCAAGATCCGGCGGGGACTAAAGAGACCCAGTACTTC; d_gene: TRBD2; j_gene: TRBJ2-5; abundance: .; v_gene: TRBV3-1; len: 16
CDR3aa: CSARDWTSGKDTQYF; CDR3nt: TGCAGTGCTAGAGATTGGACTAGCGGTAAAGATACGCAGTATTTT; d_gene: TRBD2; j_gene: TRBJ2-3; abundance: .; v_gene: TRBV20-1; len: 15
CDR3aa: CASSIPDGSGYEQYF; CDR3nt: TGTGCCAGCAGCATCCCGGACGGGTCGGGCTACGAGCAGTACTTC; d_gene: .; j_gene: TRBJ2-7; abundance: .; v_gene: TRBV7-6; len: 15
CDR3aa: CASSYNTGELFF; CDR3nt: TGTGCCAGCAGTTACAACACCGGGGAGCTGTTTTTT; d_gene: .; j_gene: TRBJ2-2; abundance: few; v_gene: TRBV27; len: 12
CDR3aa: CASRMVGGPFEQYF; CDR3nt: TGTGCCAGCAGGATGGTGGGGGGCCCCTTCGAGCAGTACTTC; d_gene: .; j_gene: TRBJ2-7; abundance: few; v_gene: TRBV12-3/TRBV12-4; len: 14